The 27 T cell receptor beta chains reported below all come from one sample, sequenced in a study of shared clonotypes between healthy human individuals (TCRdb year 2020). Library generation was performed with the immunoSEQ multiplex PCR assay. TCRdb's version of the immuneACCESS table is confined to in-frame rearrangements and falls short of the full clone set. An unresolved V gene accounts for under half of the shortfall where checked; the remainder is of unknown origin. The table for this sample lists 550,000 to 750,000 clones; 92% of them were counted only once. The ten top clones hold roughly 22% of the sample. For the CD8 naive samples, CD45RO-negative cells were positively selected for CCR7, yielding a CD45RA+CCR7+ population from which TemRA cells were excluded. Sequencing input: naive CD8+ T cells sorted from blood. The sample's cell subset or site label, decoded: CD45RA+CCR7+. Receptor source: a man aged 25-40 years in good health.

CDR3 loop: CASSLSLRSYEQYF. CDR3 in DNA: TGTGCCAGCAGCTTGTCTCTCCGATCCTACGAGCAGTACTTC. The chain couples TRBV5-6 to TRBJ2-7; no clear D. V was trimmed by 1 base and J by 1 base, leaving 9 bases between them. Germline V gene data show CDR1 as SGHDT and CDR2 as YYEEEE. This CDR3 has 14 residues.

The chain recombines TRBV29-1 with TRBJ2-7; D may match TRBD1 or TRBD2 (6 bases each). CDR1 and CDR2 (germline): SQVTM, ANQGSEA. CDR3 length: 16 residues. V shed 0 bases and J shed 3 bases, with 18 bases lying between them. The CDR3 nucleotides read TGCAGCGTTGAAGATACGGGGGCCTCGGGTGTCTACGAGCAGTACTTC. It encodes CSVEDTGASGVYEQYF.

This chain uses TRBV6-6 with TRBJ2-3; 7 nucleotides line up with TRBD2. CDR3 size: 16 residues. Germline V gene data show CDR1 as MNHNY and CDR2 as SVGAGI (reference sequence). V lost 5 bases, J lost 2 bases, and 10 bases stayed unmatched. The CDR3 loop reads CASSTPLADHTDTQYF. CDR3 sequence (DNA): TGTGCCAGCAGTACCCCTCTAGCGGACCACACAGATACGCAGTATTTT.

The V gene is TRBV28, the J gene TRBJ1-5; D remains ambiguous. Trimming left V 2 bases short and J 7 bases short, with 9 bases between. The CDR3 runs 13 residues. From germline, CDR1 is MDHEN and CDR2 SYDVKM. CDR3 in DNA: TGTGCCAGCAGTTTAGGGAGCGGGCAGCCCCAGCATTTT. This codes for CASSLGSGQPQHF.

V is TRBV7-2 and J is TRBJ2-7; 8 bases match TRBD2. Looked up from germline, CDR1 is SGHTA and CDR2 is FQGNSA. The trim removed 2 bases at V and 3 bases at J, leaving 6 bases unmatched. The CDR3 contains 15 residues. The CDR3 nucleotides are TGTGCCAGCAGCTTACTAGGAGCGGGAGACTACGAGCAGTACTTC. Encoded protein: CASSLLGAGDYEQYF.

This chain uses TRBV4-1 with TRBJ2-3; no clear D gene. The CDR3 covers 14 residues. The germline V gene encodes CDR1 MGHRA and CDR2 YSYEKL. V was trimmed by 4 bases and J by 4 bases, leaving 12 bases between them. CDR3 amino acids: CASSPLTGPDTQYF. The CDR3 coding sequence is TGCGCCAGCAGCCCCTTAACCGGTCCAGATACGCAGTATTTT.

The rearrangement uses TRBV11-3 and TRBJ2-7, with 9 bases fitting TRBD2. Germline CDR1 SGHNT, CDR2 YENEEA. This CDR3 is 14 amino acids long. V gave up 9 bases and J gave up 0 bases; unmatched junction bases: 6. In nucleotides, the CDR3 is TGTGCCAGTAAGAGCGGGAGGCCCTCCTACGAGCAGTACTTC. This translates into CASKSGRPSYEQYF.

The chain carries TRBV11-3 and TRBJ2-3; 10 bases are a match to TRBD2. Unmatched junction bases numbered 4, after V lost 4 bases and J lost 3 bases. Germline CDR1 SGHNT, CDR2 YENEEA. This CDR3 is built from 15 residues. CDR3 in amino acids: CASSSSGSETDTQYF. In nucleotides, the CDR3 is TGTGCCAGCAGCTCTAGCGGGAGCGAGACAGATACGCAGTATTTT. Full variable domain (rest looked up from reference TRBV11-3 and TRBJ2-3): EAGVVQSPRYKIIEKKQPVAFWCNPISGHNTLYWYLQNLGQGPELLIRYENEEAVDDSQLPKDRFSAERLKGVDSTLKIQPAELGDSAVYLCASSSSGSETDTQYFGPGTRLTVL.

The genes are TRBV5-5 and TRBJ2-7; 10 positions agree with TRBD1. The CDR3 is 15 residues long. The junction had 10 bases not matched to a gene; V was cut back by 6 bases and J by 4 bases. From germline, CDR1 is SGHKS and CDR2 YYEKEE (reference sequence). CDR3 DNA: TGTGCCAGCAAAGTCCGAGGGACAGGGGTATACGAGCAGTACTTC. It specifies CASKVRGTGVYEQYF.

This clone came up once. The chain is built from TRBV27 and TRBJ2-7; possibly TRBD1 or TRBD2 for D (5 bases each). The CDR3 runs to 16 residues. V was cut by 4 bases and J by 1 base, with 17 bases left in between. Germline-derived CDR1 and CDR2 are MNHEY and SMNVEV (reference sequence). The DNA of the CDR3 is TGTGCCAGCAGTTATCAGGGACCCCCTCTATCCTACGAGCAGTACTTC. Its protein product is CASSYQGPPLSYEQYF.

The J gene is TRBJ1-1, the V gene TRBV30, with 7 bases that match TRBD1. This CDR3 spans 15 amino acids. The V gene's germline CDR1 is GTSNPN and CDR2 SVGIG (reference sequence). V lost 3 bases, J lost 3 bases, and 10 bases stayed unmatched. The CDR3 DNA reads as TGTGCCTGGAGACCCCCCGACAGGGATGACACTGAAGCTTTCTTT. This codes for CAWRPPDRDDTEAFF. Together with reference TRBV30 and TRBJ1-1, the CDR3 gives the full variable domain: SQTIHQWPATLVQPVGSPLSLECTVEGTSNPNLYWYRQAAGRGLQLLFYSVGIGQISSEVPQNLSASRPQDRQFILSSKKLLLSDSGFYLCAWRPPDRDDTEAFFGQGTRLTVV.

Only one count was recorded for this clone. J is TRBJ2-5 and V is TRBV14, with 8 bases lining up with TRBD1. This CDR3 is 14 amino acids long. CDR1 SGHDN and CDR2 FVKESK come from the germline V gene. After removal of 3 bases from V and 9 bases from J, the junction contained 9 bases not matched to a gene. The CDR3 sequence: CASSHVGTGSPQYF. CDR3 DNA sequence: TGTGCCAGCAGCCACGTAGGGACAGGAAGCCCCCAGTACTTC.

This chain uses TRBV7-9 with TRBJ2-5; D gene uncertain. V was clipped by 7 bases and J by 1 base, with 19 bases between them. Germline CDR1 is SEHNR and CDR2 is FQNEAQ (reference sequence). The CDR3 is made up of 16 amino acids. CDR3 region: CASILTSYGGQETQYF. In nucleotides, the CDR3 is TGTGCCAGCATCCTTACGTCTTATGGCGGCCAAGAGACCCAGTACTTC.

In nucleotides, the CDR3 is TGCGCCAGCAGCCAAGAGGACTTATACAATGAGCAGTTCTTC. Residues: CASSQEDLYNEQFF. This sequence joins TRBV4-1 and TRBJ2-1; TRBD2 might be the D (5 bases). The CDR3 has 14 residues. Germline assignment: CDR1 MGHRA and CDR2 YSYEKL. V gave up 0 bases and J gave up 4 bases, with 7 bases separating them.

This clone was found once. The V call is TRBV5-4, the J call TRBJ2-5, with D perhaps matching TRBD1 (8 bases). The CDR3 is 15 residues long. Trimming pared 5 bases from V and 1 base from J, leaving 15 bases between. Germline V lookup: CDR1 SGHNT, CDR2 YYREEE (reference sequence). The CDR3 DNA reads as TGTGCCAGCAGAGTACAGGGGGGGACCCAAGAGACCCAGTACTTC. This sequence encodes CASRVQGGTQETQYF.

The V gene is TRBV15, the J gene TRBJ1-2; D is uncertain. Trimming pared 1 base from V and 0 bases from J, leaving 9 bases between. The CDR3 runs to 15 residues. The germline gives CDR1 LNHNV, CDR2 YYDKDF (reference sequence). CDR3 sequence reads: CATSRGPDPNYGYTF. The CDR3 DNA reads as TGTGCCACCAGCAGAGGACCCGACCCTAACTATGGCTACACCTTC.

The CDR3 reads CASSEDRRTPNEQYF. The CDR3 nucleotides are TGTGCCAGCAGTGAAGACCGTAGGACTCCGAACGAGCAGTACTTC. The V call is TRBV2, the J call TRBJ2-7; TRBD2 might be the D (5 bases). In germline, CDR1 is SNHLY, CDR2 FYNNEI. The CDR3 runs 15 residues. V dropped 1 base and J dropped 5 bases, with 15 bases sitting between them.

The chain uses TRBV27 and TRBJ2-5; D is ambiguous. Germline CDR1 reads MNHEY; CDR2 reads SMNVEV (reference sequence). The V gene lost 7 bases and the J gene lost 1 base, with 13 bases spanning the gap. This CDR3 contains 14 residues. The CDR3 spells CASKTLLPQETQYF. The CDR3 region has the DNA TGTGCCAGCAAGACTCTGCTACCCCAAGAGACCCAGTACTTC.

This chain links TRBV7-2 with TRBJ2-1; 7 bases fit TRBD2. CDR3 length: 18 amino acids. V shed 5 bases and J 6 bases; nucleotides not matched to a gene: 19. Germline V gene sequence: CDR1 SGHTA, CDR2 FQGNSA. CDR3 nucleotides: TGTGCCAGCAGCGACGCGGTTCGATCTATCCCGGGAGGCAATGAGCAGTTCTTC. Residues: CASSDAVRSIPGGNEQFF.

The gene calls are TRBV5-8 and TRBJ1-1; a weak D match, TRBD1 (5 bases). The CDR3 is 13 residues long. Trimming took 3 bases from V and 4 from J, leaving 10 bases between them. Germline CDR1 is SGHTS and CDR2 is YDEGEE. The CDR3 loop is CASSSGYRTEAFF. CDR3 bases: TGTGCCAGCAGCTCAGGGTATCGCACTGAAGCTTTCTTT.

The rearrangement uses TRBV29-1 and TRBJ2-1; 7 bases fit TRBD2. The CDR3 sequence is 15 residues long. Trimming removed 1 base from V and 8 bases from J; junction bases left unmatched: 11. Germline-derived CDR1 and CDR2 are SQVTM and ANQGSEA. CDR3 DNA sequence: TGCAGCGTTGAAGGGGGGGGAGGGATAAGGTATGAGCAGTTCTTC. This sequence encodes CSVEGGGGIRYEQFF.

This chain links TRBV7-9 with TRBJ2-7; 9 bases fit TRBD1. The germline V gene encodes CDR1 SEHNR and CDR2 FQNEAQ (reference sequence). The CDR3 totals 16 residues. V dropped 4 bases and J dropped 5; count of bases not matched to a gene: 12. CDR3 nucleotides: TGTGCCAGCAGCTCAGCCGGGACAGGGCCTATCGACGAGCAGTACTTC. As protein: CASSSAGTGPIDEQYF. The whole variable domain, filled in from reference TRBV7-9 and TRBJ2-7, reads DTGVSQNPRHKITKRGQNVTFRCDPISEHNRLYWYRQTLGQGPEFLTYFQNEAQLEKSRLLSDRFSAERPKGSFSTLEIQRTEQGDSAMYLCASSSAGTGPIDEQYFGPGTRLTVT.

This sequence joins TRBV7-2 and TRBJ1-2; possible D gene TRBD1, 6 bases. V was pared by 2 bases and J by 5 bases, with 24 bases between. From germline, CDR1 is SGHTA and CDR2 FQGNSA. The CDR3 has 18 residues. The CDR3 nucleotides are TGTGCCAGCAGCTTAACCGGGACACCCCTGACGGCCCGATATGGCTACACCTTC. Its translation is CASSLTGTPLTARYGYTF.

The CDR3 nucleotides are TGTGCCACCCAAACGGGGGGACAGGGGTTGTCTGAGCAGTTCTTC. Translated: CATQTGGQGLSEQFF. The chain carries TRBV2 and TRBJ2-1, with 10 bases matching TRBD1. The V gene end was trimmed by 10 bases and the J gene end by 9 bases; junction bases not matched to a gene: 15. Per germline, CDR1 SNHLY and CDR2 FYNNEI. The CDR3 extends over 15 amino acids.

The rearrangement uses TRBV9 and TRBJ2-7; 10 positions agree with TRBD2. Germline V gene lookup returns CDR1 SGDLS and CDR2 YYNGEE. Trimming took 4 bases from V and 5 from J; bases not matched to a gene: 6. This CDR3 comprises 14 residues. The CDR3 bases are TGTGCCAGCAGCAACCTAGCGGGAGCCCACGAGCAGTACTTC. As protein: CASSNLAGAHEQYF.

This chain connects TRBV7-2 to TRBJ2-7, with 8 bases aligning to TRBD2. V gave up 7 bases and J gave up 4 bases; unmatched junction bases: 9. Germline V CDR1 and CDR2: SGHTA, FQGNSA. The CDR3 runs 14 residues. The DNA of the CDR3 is TGTGCCAGCACCGGCGGGAGGACACCGTACGAGCAGTACTTC. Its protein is CASTGGRTPYEQYF. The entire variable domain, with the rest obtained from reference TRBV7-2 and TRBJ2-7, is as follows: GAGVSQSPSNKVTEKGKDVELRCDPISGHTALYWYRQSLGQGLEFLIYFQGNSAPDKSGLPSDRFSAERTGGSVSTLTIQRTQQEDSAVYLCASTGGRTPYEQYFGPGTRLTVT.

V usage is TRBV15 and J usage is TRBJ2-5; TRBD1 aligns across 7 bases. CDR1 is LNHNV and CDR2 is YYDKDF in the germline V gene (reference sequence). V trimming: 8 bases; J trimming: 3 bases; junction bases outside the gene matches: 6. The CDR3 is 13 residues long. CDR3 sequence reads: CATSTGTEETQYF. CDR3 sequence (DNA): TGTGCCACCTCAACCGGGACAGAAGAGACCCAGTACTTC.